This passage covers 26 T cell receptor beta chains from one sample sequenced in a study of blood T cell repertoires in COVID-19. Profiled with immunoSEQ multiplex PCR; TCRdb holds only in-frame clones, not every one. The sample has roughly 300,000 clones; about 88% are singletons. The sequencing input was PBMCs or T cells enriched from blood (not recorded which). The receptors come from a woman aged 25 to 39 who had recovered from COVID-19.

This sequence joins TRBV2 and TRBJ2-3; 7 bases are shared with TRBD1. The CDR3 extends over 14 amino acids. The J segment lost 0 bases and the V segment lost 3 bases, leaving 0 bases of the junction unmatched. Per the germline V gene, CDR1 is SNHLY and CDR2 is FYNNEI. CDR3 DNA sequence: TGTGCCAGCAGTGAGGACAGGAGCACAGATACGCAGTATTTT. Protein sequence: CASSEDRSTDTQYF.

A remark on this clone: The same CDR3 arises from other DNA sequences in this sample as well. The CDR3 bases are TGTGCCAGCAGTTTGACAGGGGATTCACCCCTCCACTTT. Protein: CASSLTGDSPLHF. The chain joins TRBV12-3 or TRBV12-4 to TRBJ1-6; 8 bases fit TRBD1. The length of the CDR3 is 13 residues. J gave up 8 bases and V 3 bases, and 0 bases lay outside the gene matches.

This chain uses TRBV7-6 with TRBJ2-5; 8 nucleotides line up with TRBD1. The CDR3 is 18 residues long. From germline, CDR1 is SGHVS and CDR2 FNYEAQ. The V gene end was trimmed by 3 bases and the J gene end by 7 bases; junction bases not matched to a gene: 19. The CDR3 region is CASSLGPPGRGPGVTQYF. The CDR3 nucleotides read TGTGCCAGCAGCTTGGGTCCCCCCGGCAGGGGGCCCGGGGTGACCCAGTACTTC.

The V and J genes are TRBV3-1 (or the pseudogene TRBV3-2) and TRBJ2-2, with D unresolved. This CDR3 region has 17 residues. CDR1 is LGHDT, CDR2 YNNKEL, per germline (reference sequence). V lost 0 bases and J lost 3, with 14 bases in between. CDR3 residues: CASSQDAVRWDTGELFF. CDR3 bases: TGTGCCAGCAGCCAAGACGCGGTAAGGTGGGACACCGGGGAGCTGTTTTTT.

The gene calls are TRBV2 and TRBJ1-1, with 11 positions matching TRBD1. Germline CDR1 and CDR2: SNHLY and FYNNEI. Losses at the gene ends were 6 bases for V and 4 bases for J; bases not matched to a gene: 13. The CDR3 is made up of 17 amino acids. CDR3 amino acids: CASSHRRTGGAGTEAFF. The CDR3 DNA reads as TGTGCCAGCAGCCACCGGAGGACAGGGGGCGCGGGCACTGAAGCTTTCTTT.

The J gene is TRBJ1-1, the V gene TRBV18; TRBD1 matches 9 bases. Trimming cost V 3 bases and J 5 bases; bases outside gene matches: 10. CDR3 size: 16 residues. CDR1 and CDR2 (germline): KGHSH, LQKENI. The DNA of the CDR3 is TGTGCCAGCTCACCCCGGGACAGGGTTAGGGAAACTGAAGCTTTCTTT. Translated, it gives CASSPRDRVRETEAFF.

This clone was counted only a few times. V and J are TRBV15 and TRBJ1-5, with no clear D. Germline CDR1 reads LNHNV; CDR2 reads YYDKDF (reference sequence). The CDR3 contains 14 residues. Trimming removed 7 bases at V and 5 bases at J, with 15 bases between. This CDR3 reads CATTKNSVHQPQHF. The CDR3 DNA reads TGTGCCACCACAAAAAACTCCGTGCATCAGCCCCAGCATTTT.

The chain joins TRBV2 to TRBJ2-2; D perhaps matches TRBD2 (7 bases). V was clipped by 5 bases and J by 2 bases, with 21 bases between them. This CDR3 region has 18 residues. Germline-derived CDR1 and CDR2 are SNHLY and FYNNEI. For the CDR3, the DNA is TGTGCCAGCAGTAAATGGAGGGAGGGCAGGGGTAACACCGGGGAGCTGTTTTTT. This codes for CASSKWREGRGNTGELFF. Full variable domain (rest looked up from reference TRBV2 and TRBJ2-2): EPEVTQTPSHQVTQMGQEVILRCVPISNHLYFYWYRQILGQKVEFLVSFYNNEISEKSEIFDDQFSVERPDGSNFTLKIRSTKLEDSAMYFCASSKWREGRGNTGELFFGEGSRLTVL.

The genes are TRBV24-1 and TRBJ1-5, with TRBD1 identical over 9 bases. The CDR3 extends over 15 amino acids. The germline V gene encodes CDR1 KGHDR and CDR2 SFDVKD. V lost 3 bases and J lost 6; bases outside the gene matches: 5. CDR3 region: CATSDGGTGTQPQHF. CDR3 coding DNA: TGTGCCACCAGTGATGGAGGGACAGGGACTCAGCCCCAGCATTTT.

The chain combines TRBV19 with TRBJ1-5; 7 bases map to TRBD1. The CDR3 loop spans 17 amino acids. CDR1 and CDR2 (germline): LNHDA, SQIVND (reference sequence). V lost 5 bases, J lost 2 bases, and 12 bases stayed unmatched. This chain's CDR3 is CASSPVHGTDRNQPQHF. In DNA form, the CDR3 reads TGTGCCAGTAGTCCCGTACACGGGACAGATCGCAATCAGCCCCAGCATTTT. Complete variable domain (other parts from reference TRBV19 and TRBJ1-5): DGGITQSPKYLFRKEGQNVTLSCEQNLNHDAMYWYRQDPGQGLRLIYYSQIVNDFQKGDIAEGYSVSREKKESFPLTVTSAQKNPTAFYLCASSPVHGTDRNQPQHFGDGTRLSIL.

The chain links TRBV18 to TRBJ2-5, with TRBD2 matching over 12 bases. Losses at the gene ends were 0 bases for V and 6 bases for J; bases not matched to a gene: 8. CDR3 length equals 17 residues. CDR1 and CDR2 from the germline V gene are KGHSH and LQKENI. The CDR3, as DNA: TGTGCCAGCTCACCACCGGCTAGCGGGGGGGCTCTGAAGACCCAGTACTTC. This codes for CASSPPASGGALKTQYF.

This clone was detected a few times. This sequence joins TRBV9 and TRBJ1-5, with D uncertain. Germline lookup yields CDR1 SGDLS and CDR2 YYNGEE. Trimming pared 3 bases from V and 5 bases from J, leaving 9 bases between. This CDR3 contains 13 residues. This chain's CDR3 is CASSGYQDQPQHF. The CDR3 nucleotides are TGTGCCAGCAGCGGATACCAGGATCAGCCCCAGCATTTT.

The V gene is TRBV1, the J gene TRBJ1-1. TRBV1 is a listed pseudogene. This CDR3 region has 14 residues. CDR3 in amino acids: CTSSQEGEGTEAFF. The CDR3, as DNA: TGCACCAGCAGCCAAGAGGGGGAGGGCACTGAAGCTTTCTTT.

V usage is TRBV5-1 and J usage is TRBJ1-1; tentatively, D is TRBD1 (5 bases). The V gene's germline CDR1 is SGHRS and CDR2 YFSETQ. The CDR3 is 14 amino acids. V lost 4 bases and J lost 5, with 15 bases in between. CDR3 residues: CASSPAGDGTEAFF. CDR3 sequence (DNA): TGCGCCAGCAGCCCGGCGGGGGACGGGACTGAAGCTTTCTTT.

The chain has TRBV5-5 and TRBJ1-1, with 7 bases identical to TRBD1. Germline trimming cut 7 bases from V and 4 bases from J; bases unmatched to any gene: 10. CDR3 length equals 14 residues. From germline, CDR1 is SGHKS and CDR2 YYEKEE (reference sequence). For the CDR3, the DNA is TGTGCCAGCGGAGAACAGGGGTGGGTCACTGAAGCTTTCTTT. It codes for CASGEQGWVTEAFF.

V and J are TRBV6-5 and TRBJ1-2; D uncertain. This CDR3 has 15 residues. Trimming took off 0 bases at V and 2 bases at J, with 10 bases between the two ends. Germline CDR1 MNHEY, CDR2 SVGAGI. DNA for the CDR3: TGTGCCAGCAGTTACTCGGCAGGAAAAAACTATGGCTACACCTTC. This gives the protein CASSYSAGKNYGYTF.

The chain carries TRBV19 and TRBJ1-2; 8 bases line up with TRBD1. CDR3 length: 17 residues. V was clipped by 5 bases and J by 0 bases; unmatched bases: 11. Germline lookup yields CDR1 LNHDA and CDR2 SQIVND (reference sequence). The CDR3 loop is CASSPQAGGAANYGYTF. The CDR3 DNA reads TGTGCCAGTAGTCCTCAGGCAGGGGGCGCAGCTAACTATGGCTACACCTTC.

The chain carries TRBV7-9 and TRBJ1-2; a possible D gene is TRBD1 (5 bases). Trimming removed 6 bases at V and 4 bases at J, with 12 bases between. The CDR3 has 13 amino acids. Germline V gene data show CDR1 as SEHNR and CDR2 as FQNEAQ (reference sequence). The CDR3 DNA follows: TGTGCCAGCAGTCCCGGGGGGGTCTATGGCTACACCTTC. This encodes CASSPGGVYGYTF.

In its sample, this clone was seen once. This chain connects TRBV5-4 to TRBJ2-3; tentative D call: TRBD2 (6 bases). This CDR3 contains 16 residues. From germline, CDR1 is SGHNT and CDR2 YYREEE (reference sequence). V gave up 0 bases and J gave up 4 bases, with 15 bases separating them. The CDR3 region is CASSLGLLAGADTQYF. CDR3 in DNA: TGTGCCAGCAGCTTGGGCCTACTAGCTGGGGCAGATACGCAGTATTTT.

J is TRBJ2-3 and V is TRBV6-1, with 8 positions matching TRBD2. Losses at the gene ends were 0 bases for V and 6 bases for J; bases not matched to a gene: 8. The CDR3 loop spans 16 amino acids. The germline gives CDR1 MNHNS, CDR2 SASEGT. CDR3 region: CASSEAWAGGADTQYF. The CDR3 bases are TGTGCCAGCAGTGAAGCATGGGCCGGGGGGGCGGATACGCAGTATTTT.

This chain uses TRBV9 with TRBJ1-1; 8 bases match TRBD1. This CDR3 is built from 16 residues. CDR1 is SGDLS, CDR2 YYNGEE, per germline. V dropped 0 bases and J dropped 4; count of bases not matched to a gene: 8. The CDR3 region has the DNA TGTGCCAGCAGCGTAGAGGACAGGGTATTCGGCACTGAAGCTTTCTTT. It translates to CASSVEDRVFGTEAFF.

This sequence joins TRBV6-1 and TRBJ1-2; D is ambiguous. The CDR3 sequence is 16 residues long. CDR1 and CDR2 from the germline V gene are MNHNS and SASEGT. The V and J ends lost 2 bases and 2 bases respectively, with 15 bases between them. Here the CDR3 reads CASSESGGPTNYGYTF. DNA of the CDR3: TGTGCCAGCAGTGAAAGTGGAGGCCCTACGAACTATGGCTACACCTTC.

The chain is built from TRBV7-6 and TRBJ1-1; 8 bases agree with TRBD1. J lost 10 bases, V lost 5 bases, and 15 bases had no gene match. CDR1 is SGHVS, CDR2 FNYEAQ, per germline. There are 15 residues in the CDR3. The CDR3 DNA sequence: TGTGCCAGCAGCCCGAGGGACAGGCAACCCCCGGGAGCTTTCTTT. Residues: CASSPRDRQPPGAFF.

The chain combines TRBV27 with TRBJ2-5; 7 positions match TRBD2. J lost 4 bases, V lost 2 bases, and 4 bases had no gene match. This CDR3 comprises 14 residues. From germline, CDR1 is MNHEY and CDR2 SMNVEV (reference sequence). CDR3 amino acids: CASSLRSSGETQYF. As DNA, the CDR3 is TGTGCCAGCAGTTTAAGGTCTAGCGGAGAGACCCAGTACTTC.

The chain recombines TRBV29-1 with TRBJ1-5, with 8 bases fitting TRBD1. Germline loops: CDR1 SQVTM, CDR2 ANQGSEA. V was pared by 4 bases and J by 0 bases, with 2 bases of the junction left unmatched. The CDR3 spans 14 residues. CDR3 loop: CSVATGASNQPQHF. In DNA, the CDR3 is TGCAGCGTTGCGACAGGGGCTAGCAATCAGCCCCAGCATTTT.

The V gene is TRBV28, the J gene TRBJ1-2; perhaps TRBD1 as D (6 bases). Germline loops: CDR1 MDHEN, CDR2 SYDVKM. CDR3 size: 12 residues. V shed 8 bases and J shed 8 bases, with 15 bases lying between them. The CDR3 reads CASGNNREGYTF. The CDR3 nucleotides read TGTGCCAGCGGTAATAACAGGGAAGGCTACACCTTC.